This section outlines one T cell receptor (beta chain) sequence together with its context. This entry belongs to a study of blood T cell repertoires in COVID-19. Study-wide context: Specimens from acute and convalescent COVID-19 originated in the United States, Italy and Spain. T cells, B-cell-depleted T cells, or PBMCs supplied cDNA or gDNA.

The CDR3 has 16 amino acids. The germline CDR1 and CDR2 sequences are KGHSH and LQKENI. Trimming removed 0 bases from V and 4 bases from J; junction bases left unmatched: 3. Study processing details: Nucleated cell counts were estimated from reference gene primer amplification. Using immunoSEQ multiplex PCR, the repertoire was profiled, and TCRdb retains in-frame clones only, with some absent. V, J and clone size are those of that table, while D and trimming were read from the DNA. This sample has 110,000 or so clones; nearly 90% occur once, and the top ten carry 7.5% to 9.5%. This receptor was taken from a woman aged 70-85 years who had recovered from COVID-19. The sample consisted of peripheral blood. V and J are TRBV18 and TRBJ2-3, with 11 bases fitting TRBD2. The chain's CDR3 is CASSPPNSGGADTQYF. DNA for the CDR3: TGTGCCAGCTCACCACCGAATAGCGGGGGGGCAGATACGCAGTATTTT.